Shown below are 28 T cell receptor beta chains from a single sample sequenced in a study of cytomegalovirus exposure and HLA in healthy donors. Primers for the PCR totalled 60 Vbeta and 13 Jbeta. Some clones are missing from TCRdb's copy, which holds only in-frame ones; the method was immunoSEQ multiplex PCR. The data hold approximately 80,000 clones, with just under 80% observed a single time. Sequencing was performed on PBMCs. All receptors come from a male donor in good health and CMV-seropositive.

CDR3 nucleotide sequence: TGTGCCAGCAGCGCTCGGACTAGCGGGAGTGAAGGGGGGCAGTTCTTC. Amino acids: CASSARTSGSEGGQFF. The gene calls are TRBV13 and TRBJ2-1, with 13 bases fitting TRBD2. V was pared by 5 bases and J by 12 bases, with 13 bases of the junction left unmatched. Germline assignment: CDR1 PRHDT and CDR2 FYEKMQ (reference sequence). The CDR3 is 16 residues long.

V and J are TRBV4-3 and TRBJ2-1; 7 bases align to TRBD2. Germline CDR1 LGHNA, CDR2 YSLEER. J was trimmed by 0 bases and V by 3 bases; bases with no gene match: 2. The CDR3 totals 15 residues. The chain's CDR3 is CASSHGGSSYNEQFF. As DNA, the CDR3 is TGCGCCAGCAGCCACGGCGGGAGCTCCTACAATGAGCAGTTCTTC.

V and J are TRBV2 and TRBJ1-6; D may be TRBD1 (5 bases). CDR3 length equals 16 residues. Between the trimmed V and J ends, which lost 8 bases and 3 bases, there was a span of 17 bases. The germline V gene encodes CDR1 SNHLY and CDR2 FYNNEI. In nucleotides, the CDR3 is TGTGCCAGCTACATATCGGGACTCTACTATAATTCACCCCTCCACTTT. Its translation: CASYISGLYYNSPLHF.

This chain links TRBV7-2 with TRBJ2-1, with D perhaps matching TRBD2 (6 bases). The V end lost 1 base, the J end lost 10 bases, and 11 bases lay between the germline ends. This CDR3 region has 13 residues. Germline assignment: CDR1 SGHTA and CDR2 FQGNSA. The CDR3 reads CASSLGQGGEQFF. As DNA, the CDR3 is TGTGCCAGCAGCTTAGGCCAGGGAGGAGAGCAGTTCTTC.

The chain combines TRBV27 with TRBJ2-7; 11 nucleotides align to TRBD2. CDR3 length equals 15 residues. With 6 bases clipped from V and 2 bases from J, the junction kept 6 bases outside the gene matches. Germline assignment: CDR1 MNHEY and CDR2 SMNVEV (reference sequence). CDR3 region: CASRITSGSTYEQYF. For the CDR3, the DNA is TGTGCCAGCAGAATAACTAGCGGGAGTACCTACGAGCAGTACTTC.

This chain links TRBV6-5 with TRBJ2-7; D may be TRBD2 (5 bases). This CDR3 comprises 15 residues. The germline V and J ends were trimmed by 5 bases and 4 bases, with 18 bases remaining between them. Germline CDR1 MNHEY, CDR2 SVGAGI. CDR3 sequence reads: CASSPSPLRKYEQYF. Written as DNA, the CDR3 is TGTGCCAGCAGTCCTAGCCCCTTACGAAAATACGAGCAGTACTTC.

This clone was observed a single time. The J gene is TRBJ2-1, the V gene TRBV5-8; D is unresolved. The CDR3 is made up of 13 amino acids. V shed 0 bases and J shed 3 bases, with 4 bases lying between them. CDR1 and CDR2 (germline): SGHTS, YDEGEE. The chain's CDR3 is CASSLVHYNEQFF. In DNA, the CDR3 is TGTGCCAGCAGCTTGGTCCACTACAATGAGCAGTTCTTC.

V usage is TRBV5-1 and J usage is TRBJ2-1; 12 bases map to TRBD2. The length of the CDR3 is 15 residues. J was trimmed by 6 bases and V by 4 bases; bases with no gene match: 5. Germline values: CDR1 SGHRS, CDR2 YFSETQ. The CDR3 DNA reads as TGCGCCAGCAGCGGACTAGCGGGAAACACCAATGAGCAGTTCTTC. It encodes CASSGLAGNTNEQFF.

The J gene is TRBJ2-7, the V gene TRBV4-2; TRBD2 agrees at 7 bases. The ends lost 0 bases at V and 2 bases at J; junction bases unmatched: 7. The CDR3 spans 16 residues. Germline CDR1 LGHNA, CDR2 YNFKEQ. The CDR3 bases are TGTGCCAGCAGCCAAGATTCCGGGACTACCGCCTACGAGCAGTACTTC. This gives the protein CASSQDSGTTAYEQYF.

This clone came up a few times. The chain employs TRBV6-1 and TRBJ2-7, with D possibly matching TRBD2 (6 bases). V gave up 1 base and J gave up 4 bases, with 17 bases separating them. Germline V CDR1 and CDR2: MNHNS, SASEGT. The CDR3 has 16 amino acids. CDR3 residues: CASSEGSVGGRYEQYF. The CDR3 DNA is TGTGCCAGCAGTGAAGGTTCTGTTGGAGGGAGGTACGAGCAGTACTTC.

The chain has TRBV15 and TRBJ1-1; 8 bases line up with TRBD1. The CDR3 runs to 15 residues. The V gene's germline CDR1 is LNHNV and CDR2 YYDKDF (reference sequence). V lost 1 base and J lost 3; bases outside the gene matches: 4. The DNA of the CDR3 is TGTGCCACCAGCAGAGTTACAGGGGGATACACTGAAGCTTTCTTT. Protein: CATSRVTGGYTEAFF.

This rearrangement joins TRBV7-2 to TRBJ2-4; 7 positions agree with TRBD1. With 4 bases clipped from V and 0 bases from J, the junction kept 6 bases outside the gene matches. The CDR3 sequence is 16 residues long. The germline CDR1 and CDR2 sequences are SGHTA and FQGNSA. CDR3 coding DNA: TGTGCCAGCAGCTCGACAGGGACCCTAGCCAAAAACATTCAGTACTTC. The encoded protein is CASSSTGTLAKNIQYF.

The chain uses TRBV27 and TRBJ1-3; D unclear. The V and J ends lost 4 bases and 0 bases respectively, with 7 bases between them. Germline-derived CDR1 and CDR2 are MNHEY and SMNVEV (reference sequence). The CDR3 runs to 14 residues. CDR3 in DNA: TGTGCCAGCAGTTCGTCGTTCTCTGGAAACACCATATATTTT. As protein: CASSSSFSGNTIYF.

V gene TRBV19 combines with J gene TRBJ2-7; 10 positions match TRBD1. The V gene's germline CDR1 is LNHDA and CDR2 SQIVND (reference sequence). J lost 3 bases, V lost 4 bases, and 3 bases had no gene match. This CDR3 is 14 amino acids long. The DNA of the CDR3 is TGTGCCAGTAGTACCGACAGGGGGCTCTACGAGCAGTACTTC. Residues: CASSTDRGLYEQYF.

This CDR3 reads CASSLSGGYTGELFF. Here the CDR3 DNA reads TGCGCCAGCAGCTTAAGCGGGGGCTACACCGGGGAGCTGTTTTTT. The chain carries TRBV5-1 and TRBJ2-2; 8 bases are shared with TRBD2. Germline assignment: CDR1 SGHRS and CDR2 YFSETQ. V was clipped by 2 bases and J by 3 bases; unmatched bases: 3. The CDR3 has 15 amino acids.

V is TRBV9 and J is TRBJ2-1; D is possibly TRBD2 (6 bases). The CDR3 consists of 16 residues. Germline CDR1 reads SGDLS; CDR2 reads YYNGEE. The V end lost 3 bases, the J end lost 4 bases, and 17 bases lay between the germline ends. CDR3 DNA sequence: TGTGCCAGCAGCGGACCCGGGAGCGAGATTTACAATGAGCAGTTCTTC. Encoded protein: CASSGPGSEIYNEQFF.

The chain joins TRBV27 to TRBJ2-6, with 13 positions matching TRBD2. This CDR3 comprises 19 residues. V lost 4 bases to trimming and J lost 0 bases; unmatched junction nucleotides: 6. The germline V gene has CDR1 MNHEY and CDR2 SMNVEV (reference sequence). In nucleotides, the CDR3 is TGTGCCAGCAGTTCCGGACTAGCGGGAGCAAACTCTGGGGCCAACGTCCTGACTTTC. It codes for CASSSGLAGANSGANVLTF.

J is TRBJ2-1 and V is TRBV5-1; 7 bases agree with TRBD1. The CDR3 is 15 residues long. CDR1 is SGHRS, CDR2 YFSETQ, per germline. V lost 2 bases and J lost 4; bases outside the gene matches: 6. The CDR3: CASSFDRDRYNEQFF. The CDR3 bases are TGCGCCAGCAGCTTTGACCGGGACAGATACAATGAGCAGTTCTTC.

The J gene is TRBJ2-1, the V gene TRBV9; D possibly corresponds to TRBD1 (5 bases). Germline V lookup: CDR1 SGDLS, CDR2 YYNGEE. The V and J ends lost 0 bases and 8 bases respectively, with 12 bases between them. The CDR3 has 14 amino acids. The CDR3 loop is CASSVVGAVDEQFF. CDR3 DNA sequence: TGTGCCAGCAGCGTAGTAGGGGCGGTAGATGAGCAGTTCTTC. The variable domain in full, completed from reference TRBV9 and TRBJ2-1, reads DSGVTQTPKHLITATGQRVTLRCSPRSGDLSVYWYQQSLDQGLQFLIQYYNGEERAKGNILERFSAQQFPDLHSELNLSSLELGDSALYFCASSVVGAVDEQFFGPGTRLTVL.

The CDR3 DNA is TGTGCCAGCAGCCAGGTTTTTCTCGAGACCCAGTACTTC. Protein: CASSQVFLETQYF. The gene calls are TRBV7-2 and TRBJ2-5, with D unresolved. This CDR3 has 13 residues. The germline V gene has CDR1 SGHTA and CDR2 FQGNSA. V lost 5 bases to trimming and J lost 5 bases, with 12 bases between them.

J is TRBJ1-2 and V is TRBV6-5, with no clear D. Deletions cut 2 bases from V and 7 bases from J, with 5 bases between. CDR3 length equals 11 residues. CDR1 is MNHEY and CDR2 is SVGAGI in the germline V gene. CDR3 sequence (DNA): TGTGCCAGCAGTTACGTCGGTGGCTACACCTTC. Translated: CASSYVGGYTF.

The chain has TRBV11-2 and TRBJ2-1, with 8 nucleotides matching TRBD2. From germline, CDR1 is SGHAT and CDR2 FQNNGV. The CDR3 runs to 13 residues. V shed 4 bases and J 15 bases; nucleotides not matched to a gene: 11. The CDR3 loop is CASSSPTSETRFF. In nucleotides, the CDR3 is TGTGCCAGCAGCTCACCGACTAGCGAAACGAGGTTCTTC.

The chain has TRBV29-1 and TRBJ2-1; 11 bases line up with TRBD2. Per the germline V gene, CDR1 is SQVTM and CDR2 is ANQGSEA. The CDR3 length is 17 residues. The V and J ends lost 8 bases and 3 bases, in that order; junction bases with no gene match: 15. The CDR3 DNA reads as TGCAGCATGCAGACTAGCGGGACTTCCCGACACTACAATGAGCAGTTCTTC. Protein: CSMQTSGTSRHYNEQFF.

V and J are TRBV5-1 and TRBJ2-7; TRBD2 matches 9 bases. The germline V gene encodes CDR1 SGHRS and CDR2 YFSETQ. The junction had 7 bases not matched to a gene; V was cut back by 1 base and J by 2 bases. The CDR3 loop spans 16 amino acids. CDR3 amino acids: CASSLRGLAGPYEQYF. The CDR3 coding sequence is TGCGCCAGCAGCTTGAGAGGGCTAGCGGGACCCTACGAGCAGTACTTC.

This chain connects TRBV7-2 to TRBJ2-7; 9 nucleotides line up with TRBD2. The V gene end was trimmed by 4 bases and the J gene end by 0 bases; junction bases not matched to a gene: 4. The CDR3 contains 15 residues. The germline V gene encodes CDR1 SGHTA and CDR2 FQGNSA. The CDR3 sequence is CASSSVSGSSYEQYF. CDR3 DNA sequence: TGTGCCAGCAGCTCGGTTAGCGGGAGCTCCTACGAGCAGTACTTC. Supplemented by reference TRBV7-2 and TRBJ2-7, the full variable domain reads GAGVSQSPSNKVTEKGKDVELRCDPISGHTALYWYRQSLGQGLEFLIYFQGNSAPDKSGLPSDRFSAERTGGSVSTLTIQRTQQEDSAVYLCASSSVSGSSYEQYFGPGTRLTVT.

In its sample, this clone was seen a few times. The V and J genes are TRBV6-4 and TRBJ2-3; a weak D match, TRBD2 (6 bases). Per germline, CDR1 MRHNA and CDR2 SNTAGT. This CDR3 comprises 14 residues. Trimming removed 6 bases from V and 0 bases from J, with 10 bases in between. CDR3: CASSAGTSTDTQYF. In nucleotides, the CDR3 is TGTGCCAGCAGCGCAGGGACTAGCACAGATACGCAGTATTTT.

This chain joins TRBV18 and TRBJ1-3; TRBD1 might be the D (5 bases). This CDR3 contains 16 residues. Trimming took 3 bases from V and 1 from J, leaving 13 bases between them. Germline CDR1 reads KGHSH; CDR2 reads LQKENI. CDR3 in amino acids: CASSPGTDGSGNTIYF. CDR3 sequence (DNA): TGTGCCAGCTCACCCGGGACTGATGGATCTGGAAACACCATATATTTT.

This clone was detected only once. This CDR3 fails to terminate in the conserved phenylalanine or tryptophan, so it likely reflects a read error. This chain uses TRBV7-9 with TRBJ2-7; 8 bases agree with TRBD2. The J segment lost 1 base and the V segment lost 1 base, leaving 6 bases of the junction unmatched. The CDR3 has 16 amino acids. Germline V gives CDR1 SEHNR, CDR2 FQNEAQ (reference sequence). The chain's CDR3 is CASSLVSTGGSYEQYL. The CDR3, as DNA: TGTGCCAGCAGCTTAGTTTCGACGGGGGGGTCCTACGAGCAGTACCTC.